Only a few counts were recorded for the clone carrying this TCR beta chain. What it binds is unknown. Germline V lookup: CDR1 MNHEY, CDR2 SMNVEV (reference sequence). With 0 bases removed from V and 1 base from J, the gap between germline ends came to 13 bases. CDR3 length equals 16 residues. The sample originates from a study of T cells after yellow fever vaccination. Study information: Preparation used SMART-Seq v4 Ultra Low Input for the low-cell-number fractions.

General observations from the study: The secondary response was weaker, and its peak arrived faster, on day 5 versus 15. The study re-detected most primary-vaccination clones after the booster (about 95% CD4, around 90% CD8).

5'RACE template switching added a universal primer site and UMIs to TCR cDNA. In TCRdb, the 5' RACE reads were re-called with MiXCR into one record per CDR3 protein. The table records approximately 550,000 distinct CDR3 sequences, around an eighth of them present only once. The material sequenced was PBMCs, taken on the day of the yellow fever booster vaccination. This chain uses TRBV27 with TRBJ2-7; no reliable D call. The sequence was obtained from a man aged 25 to 40 who received the YFV17D yellow fever vaccine. In nucleotides, the CDR3 is TGTGCCAGCAGTTTATCTGTCTCGGCCGATTCCTACGAGCAGTACTTC. Residues: CASSLSVSADSYEQYF.